This T cell receptor beta chain was recovered during a study of CD8+CD57+ T cells in acquired aplastic anemia. The overall study: Sorting CD4+ and CD8+ cells gave DNA averaging approximately 3 ug.

General study findings and limits: Patients and controls were not found to differ significantly in CD8+ Simpson's diversity.

For this clonotype: Its matching antigen is unknown.

Individuals selected for sequencing had exhibited CD8+CD57+ cell expansion on flow cytometry. Template material for TCR beta VDJ and CDR3 profiling consisted of genomic DNA. TCRdb itself ran the reads through MiXCR, one entry per CDR3 protein. The repertoire holds about 290,000 distinct CDR3 sequences, 45% to 65% seen once, with 1% to 1.5% in the top ten. CDR3 size: 12 residues. Trimming shortened V by 5 bases and J by 5 bases, and 10 bases separated the two germline ends. CDR1 is SGHNT, CDR2 YENEEA, per germline. This TCR was sampled from a human donor with aplastic anemia. What was sequenced was sorted CD4+, CD8+, or CD8+CD57+ T cells (not recorded which) from PBMCs. The V call is TRBV11-3, the J call TRBJ2-7; unclear D gene. The DNA of the CDR3 is TGTGCCAGCAGCCCACTTAAGCACGAGCAGTACTTC. Residues: CASSPLKHEQYF.